This T cell receptor (beta chain) was sequenced in a study of Japanese encephalitis immunity and Zika vaccine responses (dated by TCRdb to about 2021). The study in broad terms: Each included participant got alum-adjuvanted ZPIV three times, at weeks 0, 4 and 28, with every dose being 5.0 ug. Approximately twelve participants were given two doses of JEV vaccine (IXIARO) 28 days apart, two to three months before the first ZPIV dose. Roughly 12 participants received one dose of YFV vaccine (YF-VAX) before ZPIV, and nine participants were flavivirus-naive. Six representative participants per pre-vaccination group were picked for TCR sequencing, using samples from week 52 and from week 0, the point after pre-vaccination but before ZPIV. TCR repertoires were also analyzed from a few flavivirus-naive individuals at weeks 2, 6 and 52 after starting ZPIV vaccination. Stimulations used ZIKV structural-protein peptide pools split into flavivirus-conserved and non-conserved sets, or JEV or YFV peptides matching the pre-vaccination. The ZIKV peptides, 15-mers that overlapped by 11 residues, were chosen for containing NetMHCpan/NetMHCII-predicted epitopes with affinity below 50 nM. The study examined whether earlier vaccination against Japanese encephalitis virus (JEV) or yellow fever virus (YFV) influenced CD4 T cell responses to the Zika vaccine. What the study reported, not specific to this receptor: CD8 T cell responses of very low magnitude were detected against ZIKV peptide pools and were observed in only a few individuals. Rather than the whole vaccinated cohort, the analysis covered just a subset of trial participants, namely those who received three doses and had adequate samples. The samples grouped by participant and showed no similarity across individuals, which suggests that no public TCRs were detected. Higher repertoire similarity across time-points and stimulations was observed in JEV-pre-vaccinated donors than in YFV-pre-vaccinated donors, indicating that more clonotypes were common to ZIKV and JEV stimulation. After ZPIV, repertoire richness of CD4 T cells responding to conserved ZIKV epitopes significantly decreased in JEV-pre-vaccinated donors. The individual peptides behind the cross-reactive responses were not identified because limits on sample size made peptide-pool deconvolution impossible.

Spanning cysteine to phenylalanine, the CDR3 consists of 15 amino acids. Only the CDR3 DNA is retained, 45 bases long and in frame from the first base. Trimming takes 5 bases from V and 4 bases from J, and the germline ends sit 17 bases apart. From the germline V gene (reference sequence), CDR1 is SEHNR and CDR2 is FQNEAQ. PBMCs were labeled with CellTrace CFSE and were cultured for 5 to 7 days in RPMI containing around 8% human serum plus peptide pools at approximately 0.94 ug/mL each. Unfixed proliferating CD4 T cells were sorted on a BD FACSAria as live CD56-CD19-CD16-CD3+CD4+ CFSE-low cells. Enrolled adults were healthy and were found to be seronegative for ZIKV, JEV, YFV, DENV and WNV by microneutralization screening. Samples came from a phase 1, double-blinded, randomized, placebo-controlled trial of an alum-adjuvanted Zika purified-inactivated virus (ZPIV) vaccine. Peripheral blood mononuclear cells were isolated by standard procedure and stored frozen in liquid nitrogen until use.

As regards this clonotype: No qualities accompany the bases; no much larger clone lies one base away.

Libraries were built with 5' RACE. Before sequencing, TCRbeta libraries were pooled in proportion to the sorted cell numbers of each library. RNAzol RT was used to extract total RNA from the sorted cells, and cDNA was then synthesized using an oligo(dT) primer together with a template-switching oligo. The TCRbeta V-CDR3-J region was amplified by PCR with Kapa HiFi between a SMARTer oligo primer and a TCRbeta constant-region primer. Illumina adaptors and sample-specific index barcodes were added in a second PCR, followed by HighPrep bead cleanup and Bioanalyzer confirmation of a band of roughly 650 bp. Libraries were sequenced on an Illumina MiSeq with 2x151 bp paired-end reads. Under the source paper's analysis protocol: Reads were demultiplexed with an in-house Java program, and MiXCR assigned TCRbeta annotations and counted clonotypes. Repertoire overlap was measured with Morisita-Horn indices from the R package vegan, along with UPGMA clustering and Circos plots of recurring clonotypes. Shannon diversity and richness were each normalized to the maximum value possible given the input cell numbers, so the resulting values fell between 0 and 1. MUSCLE was used to align CDR3beta sequences, SeqinR to compute distances, and R to plot multidimensional scaling. TCRdb took the public reads, trimmed them with fastp at Q25, ran MiXCR for clone calling and kept in-frame beta chains. Merged by CDR3 protein, the rows form single entries marked with the most common genes and DNA. The V and J calls follow TCRdb's processing rather than the paper's. This sample is represented by about 1,600 distinct CDR3 sequences; 6.4% of them were singletons. Approximately 30% of the sample rests with the top ten.

Here the sequenced sample was antigen-activated CD4+ T cells from blood, cultured, taken during a Zika inactivated vaccine study. This sequence originates from an adult woman who received an inactivated Zika virus vaccine. Recombination linked TRBV7-9 to TRBJ1-1, with the D segment identity uncertain. The CDR3: CASSPVAGSATEAFF. The nucleotide sequence reads TGTGCCAGCAGCCCCGTGGCAGGTTCAGCCACTGAAGCTTTCTTT.